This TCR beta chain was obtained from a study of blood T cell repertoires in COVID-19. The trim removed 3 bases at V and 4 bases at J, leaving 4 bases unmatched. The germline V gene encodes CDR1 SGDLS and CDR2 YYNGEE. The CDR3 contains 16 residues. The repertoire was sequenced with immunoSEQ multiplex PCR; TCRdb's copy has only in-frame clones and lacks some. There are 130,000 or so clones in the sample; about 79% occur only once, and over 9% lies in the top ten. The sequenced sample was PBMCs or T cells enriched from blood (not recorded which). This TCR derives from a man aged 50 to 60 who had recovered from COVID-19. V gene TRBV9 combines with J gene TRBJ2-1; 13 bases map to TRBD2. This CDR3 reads CASSEGLAGPYNEQFF. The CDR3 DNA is TGTGCCAGCAGCGAGGGACTAGCGGGACCTTACAATGAGCAGTTCTTC.